The clone carrying this T cell receptor beta chain was seen only a few times. Its antigen remains unidentified. This sample was included in a study of post-analysis software for immune sequencing data. Study results and caveats: Four or five TRBV segments, TRBV5-6, TRBV5-1 and TRBV20-1 among them, were found more frequent in patients than controls.

Included in the TCR beta cDNA libraries were unique molecular identifiers. TCRdb analysed the PCR reads with MiXCR anew, one entry per CDR3 protein. In the table there are hundreds of thousands of distinct CDR3 sequences, roughly 29% of which are singletons. V gave up 7 bases and J gave up 7 bases, with 17 bases separating them. The germline V gene encodes CDR1 MDHEN and CDR2 SYDVKM. The CDR3 sequence is 15 residues long. The sequenced sample was blood. This chain uses TRBV28 with TRBJ1-6; no reliable D call. The receptor's source is a girl between 10 and 17 years old with multiple sclerosis. In DNA form, the CDR3 reads TGTGCCAGCACCCGAGAGGCAGGAAGAAATTCACCCCTCCACTTT. This codes for CASTREAGRNSPLHF. The full variable domain, with the rest looked up from reference TRBV28 and TRBJ1-6, is DVKVTQSSRYLVKRTGEKVFLECVQDMDHENMFWYRQDPGLGLRLIYFSYDVKMKEKGDIPEGYSVSREKKERFSLILESASTNQTSMYLCASTREAGRNSPLHFGNGTRLTVT.